This TCR beta chain was captured in a study of cytomegalovirus exposure and HLA in healthy donors. The CDR3 has 13 amino acids. V was clipped by 1 base and J by 3 bases, with 7 bases between them. The germline V gene has CDR1 MGHRA and CDR2 YSYEKL. TCRdb's table, derived via immunoSEQ multiplex PCR, lists solely in-frame clones and lacks some. The profile shows more than 95,000 clones, roughly nine tenths of them singletons. This clonotype originated in a woman younger than 35 in good health and CMV-seronegative. Sequencing was carried out using PBMCs. The chain employs TRBV4-1 and TRBJ2-7, with a weak D call TRBD2 (5 bases). CDR3 loop: CASSQAGIYEQYF. CDR3 sequence (DNA): TGCGCCAGCAGCCAAGCGGGGATCTACGAGCAGTACTTC.